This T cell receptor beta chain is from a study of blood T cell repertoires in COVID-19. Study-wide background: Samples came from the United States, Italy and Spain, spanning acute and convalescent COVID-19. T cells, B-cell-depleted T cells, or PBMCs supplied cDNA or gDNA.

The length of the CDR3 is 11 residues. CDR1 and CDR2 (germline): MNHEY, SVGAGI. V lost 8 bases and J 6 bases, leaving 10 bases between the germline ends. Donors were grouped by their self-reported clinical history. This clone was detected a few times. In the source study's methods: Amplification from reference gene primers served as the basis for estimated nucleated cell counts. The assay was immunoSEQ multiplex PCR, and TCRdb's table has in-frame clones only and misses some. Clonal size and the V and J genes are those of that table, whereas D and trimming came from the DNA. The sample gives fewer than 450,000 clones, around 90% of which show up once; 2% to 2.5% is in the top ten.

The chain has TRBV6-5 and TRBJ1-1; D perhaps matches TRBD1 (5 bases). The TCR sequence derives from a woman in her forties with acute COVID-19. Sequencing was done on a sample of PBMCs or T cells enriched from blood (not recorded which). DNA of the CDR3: TGTGCCAGCGGGACTGGACCTGAAGCTTTCTTT. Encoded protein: CASGTGPEAFF.